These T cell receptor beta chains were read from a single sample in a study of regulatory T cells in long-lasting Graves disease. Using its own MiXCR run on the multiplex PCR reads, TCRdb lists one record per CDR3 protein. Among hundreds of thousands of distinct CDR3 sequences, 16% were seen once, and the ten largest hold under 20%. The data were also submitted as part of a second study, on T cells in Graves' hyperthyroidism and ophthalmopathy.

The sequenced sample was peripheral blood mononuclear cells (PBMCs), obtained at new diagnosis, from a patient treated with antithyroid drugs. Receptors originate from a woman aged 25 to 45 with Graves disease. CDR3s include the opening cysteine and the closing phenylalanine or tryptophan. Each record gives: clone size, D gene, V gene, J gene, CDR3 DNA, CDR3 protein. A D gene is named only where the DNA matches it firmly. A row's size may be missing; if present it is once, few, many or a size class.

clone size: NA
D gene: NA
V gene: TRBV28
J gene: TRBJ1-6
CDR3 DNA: TGTGCCAGCCTAACTATGGGTTCGCCCCTCCACTTT
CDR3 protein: CASLTMGSPLHF

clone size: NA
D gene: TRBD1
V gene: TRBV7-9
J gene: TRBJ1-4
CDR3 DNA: TGTGCCAGCAGGACAGCCGGGACAGGGGTTGAAAAACTGTTTTTT
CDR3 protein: CASRTAGTGVEKLFF

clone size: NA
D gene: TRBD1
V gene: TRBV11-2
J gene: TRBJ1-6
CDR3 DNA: TGTGCCAGCAGCCGCACCCAGACCGGGACAGTCCGCCCGAGCCTCCACTTT
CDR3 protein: CASSRTQTGTVRPSLHF

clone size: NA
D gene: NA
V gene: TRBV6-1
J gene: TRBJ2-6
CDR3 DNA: TGTGCCAGCAGTAAGACAGACCCCGGGGCCAACGTCCTGACTTTC
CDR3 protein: CASSKTDPGANVLTF

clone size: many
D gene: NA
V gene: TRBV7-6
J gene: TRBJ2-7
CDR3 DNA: TGTGCCAGCAGCTATCGCCCGGACATCTCCTACGAGCAGTACTTC
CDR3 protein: CASSYRPDISYEQYF

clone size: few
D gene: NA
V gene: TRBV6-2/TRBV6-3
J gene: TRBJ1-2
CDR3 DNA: TGTGCCAGCAGTGCGAGGGACATGCAATCATATGGCTACACCTTC
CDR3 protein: CASSARDMQSYGYTF

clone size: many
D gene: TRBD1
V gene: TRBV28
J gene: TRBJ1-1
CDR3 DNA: TGTGCCAGCAGGGTACAGGGGGCGGGGAACACTGAAGCTTTCTTT
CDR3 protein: CASRVQGAGNTEAFF

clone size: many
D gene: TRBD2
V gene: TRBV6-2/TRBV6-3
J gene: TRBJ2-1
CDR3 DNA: TGTGCCAGCACCCGGACTAGCGGGAGTCGTCATGAGCAGTTCTTC
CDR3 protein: CASTRTSGSRHEQFF

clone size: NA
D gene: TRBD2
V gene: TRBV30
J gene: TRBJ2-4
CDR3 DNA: TGTGCCTTGACTAGCGGGGTAAACATTCAGTACTTC
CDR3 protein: CALTSGVNIQYF

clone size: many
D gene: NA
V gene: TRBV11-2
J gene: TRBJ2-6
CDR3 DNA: TGTGCCAGCAGCTCGACGGGGGCCAACGTCCTGACTTTC
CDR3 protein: CASSSTGANVLTF

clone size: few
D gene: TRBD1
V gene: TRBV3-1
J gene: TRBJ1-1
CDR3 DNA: TGTGCCAGCAGCCAAGTCCCACAACAGGGGGGGATGAACACTGAAGCTTTCTTT
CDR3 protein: CASSQVPQQGGMNTEAFF

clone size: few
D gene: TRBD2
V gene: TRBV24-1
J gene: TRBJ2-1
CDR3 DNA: TGTGCCACCGGAACCGGGACTAGCGGGAGCGATGAGCAGTTCTTC
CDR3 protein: CATGTGTSGSDEQFF

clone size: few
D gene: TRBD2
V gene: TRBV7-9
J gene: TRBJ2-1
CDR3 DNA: TGTGCCAGCAGCCCGTGGACTAGCGGGGGGGATGAGCAGTTCTTC
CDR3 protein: CASSPWTSGGDEQFF

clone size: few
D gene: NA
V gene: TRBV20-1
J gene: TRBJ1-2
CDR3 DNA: TGCAGTGCTCCGAAGACGAATGGCTACACCTTC
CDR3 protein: CSAPKTNGYTF

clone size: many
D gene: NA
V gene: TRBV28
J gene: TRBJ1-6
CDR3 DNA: TGTGCCAGCAGTTTTGACAGGAATTCACCCCTCCACTTT
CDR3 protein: CASSFDRNSPLHF

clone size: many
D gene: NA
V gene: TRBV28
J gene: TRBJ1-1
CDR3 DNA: TGTGCCAGCAGTTTTTCCTTGAGGGGGACTGAAGCTTTCTTT
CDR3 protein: CASSFSLRGTEAFF

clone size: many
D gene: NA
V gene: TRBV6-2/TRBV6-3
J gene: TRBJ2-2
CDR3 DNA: TGTGCCAGCAGTTACCGTCCCCGGAGTCGCACCGGGGAGCTGTTTTTT
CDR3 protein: CASSYRPRSRTGELFF

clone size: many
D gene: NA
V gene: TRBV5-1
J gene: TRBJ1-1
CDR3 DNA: TGCGCCAGCAGCTTGGAGGGTTTGGAAGCTTTCTTT
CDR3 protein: CASSLEGLEAFF

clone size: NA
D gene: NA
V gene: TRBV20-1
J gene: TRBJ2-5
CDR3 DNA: TGCAGTGCTCCCGAGGGAGAGACCCAGTACTTC
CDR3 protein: CSAPEGETQYF

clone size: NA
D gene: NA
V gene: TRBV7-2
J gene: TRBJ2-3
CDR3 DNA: TGTGTCAGCAGCCCTCTCGGAGATACGCAGTATTTT
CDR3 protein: CVSSPLGDTQYF

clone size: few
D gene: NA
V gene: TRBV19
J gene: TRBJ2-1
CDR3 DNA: TGTGCCAGTAGTACCGGAGGGACGGATTACAATGAGCAGTTCTTC
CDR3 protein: CASSTGGTDYNEQFF

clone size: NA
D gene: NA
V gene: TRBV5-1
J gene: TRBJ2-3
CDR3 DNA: TGCGCCAGCAGCTTAACGAGCGCCTCCTTCACAGATACGCAGTATTTT
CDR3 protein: CASSLTSASFTDTQYF

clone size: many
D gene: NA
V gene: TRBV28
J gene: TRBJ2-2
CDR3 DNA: TGTGCCACAGCTGGCTTAGGGGCGACGAACACCGGGGAGCTGTTTTTT
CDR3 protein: CATAGLGATNTGELFF

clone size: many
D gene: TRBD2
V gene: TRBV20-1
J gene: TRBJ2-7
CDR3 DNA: TGCAGTGCTAGGGGACTAGCCTACGAGCAGTACTTC
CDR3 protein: CSARGLAYEQYF

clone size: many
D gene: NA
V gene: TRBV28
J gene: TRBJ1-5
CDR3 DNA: TGTGCCAGCAGTACGAGGTACAGCAATCAGCCCCAGCATTTT
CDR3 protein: CASSTRYSNQPQHF

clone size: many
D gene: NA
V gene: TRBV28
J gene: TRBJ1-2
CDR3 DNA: TGTGCCAGCAGTTACGGGATCGGTGGCTACACCTTC
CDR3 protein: CASSYGIGGYTF

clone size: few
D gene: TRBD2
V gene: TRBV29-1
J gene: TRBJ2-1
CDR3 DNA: TGCAGCGTTGAAGTCACTAGCGGGAAAGGCGCACCCGTCCTATACCCTTACAATGAGCAGTTCTTC
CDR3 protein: CSVEVTSGKGAPVLYPYNEQFF

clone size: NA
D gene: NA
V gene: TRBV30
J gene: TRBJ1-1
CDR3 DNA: TGTGCCTGGAGATTTCAGTTGCACACTGAAGCTTTCTTT
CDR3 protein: CAWRFQLHTEAFF

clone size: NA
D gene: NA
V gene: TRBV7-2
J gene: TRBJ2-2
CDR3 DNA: TGTGCCAGCAGCTCCCGGGAGTATAGCGGCGCTAAAGGCACCGGGGAGCTGTTTTTT
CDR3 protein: CASSSREYSGAKGTGELFF

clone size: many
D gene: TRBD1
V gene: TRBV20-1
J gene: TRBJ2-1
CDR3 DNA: TGCAGTGCTTCTCCAGGGACAGGGAGGACGTCCAATGAGCAGTTCTTC
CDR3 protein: CSASPGTGRTSNEQFF

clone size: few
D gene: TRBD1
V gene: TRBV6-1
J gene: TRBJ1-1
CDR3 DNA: TGTGCCAGCAGTCCCGGGACAGGGGGGTACACTGAAGCTTTCTTT
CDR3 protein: CASSPGTGGYTEAFF

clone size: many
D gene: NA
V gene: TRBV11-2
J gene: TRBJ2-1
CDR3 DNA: TGTGCCAGCAGCTTCGGGACCACCGGGTGGGAGCAGTTCTTC
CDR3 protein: CASSFGTTGWEQFF

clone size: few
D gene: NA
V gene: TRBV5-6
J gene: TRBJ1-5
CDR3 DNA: TGTGCCAGCAGCTTGTCGGCGGGATGGCAGCCCCAGCATTTT
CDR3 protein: CASSLSAGWQPQHF

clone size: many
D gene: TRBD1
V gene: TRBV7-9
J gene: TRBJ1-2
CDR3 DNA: TGTGCCAGCAGCTCCTACCCCGACAGGGGGCTTGGCTACACCTTC
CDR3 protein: CASSSYPDRGLGYTF

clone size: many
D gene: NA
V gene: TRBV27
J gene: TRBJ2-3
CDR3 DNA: TGTGCCAGCAGTTTTACGGACACCACAGATACGCAGTATTTT
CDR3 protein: CASSFTDTTDTQYF

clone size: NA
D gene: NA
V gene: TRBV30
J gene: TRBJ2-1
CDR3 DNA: TGTGCCTGGAGTCGGGTCGTCTCCACCAATGAGCAGTTCTTC
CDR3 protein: CAWSRVVSTNEQFF

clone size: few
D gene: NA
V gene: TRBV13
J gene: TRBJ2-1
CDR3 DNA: TGTGCCAGCAGTACGAGTTTTGTGCAGTTCTTC
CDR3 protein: CASSTSFVQFF

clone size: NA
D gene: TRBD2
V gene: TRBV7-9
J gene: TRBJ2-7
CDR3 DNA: TGTGCCAGCAGCTTATCGACTAGCGGGGTAACCTACGAGCAGTACTTC
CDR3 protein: CASSLSTSGVTYEQYF

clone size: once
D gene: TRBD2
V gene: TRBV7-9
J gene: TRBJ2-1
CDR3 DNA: TGTGCCAGCAGCCCATCGAGACTAGCGGGGAGGAATGAGCAGTTCTTC
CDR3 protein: CASSPSRLAGRNEQFF

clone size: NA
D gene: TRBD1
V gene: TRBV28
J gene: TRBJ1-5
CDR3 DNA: TGTGCCAGCAGTCAACAGGGGACAAGGGATCAGCCCCAGCATTTT
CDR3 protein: CASSQQGTRDQPQHF

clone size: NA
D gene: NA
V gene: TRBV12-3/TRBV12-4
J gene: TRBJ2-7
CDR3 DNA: TGTGCCAGCAGTTTAGAATCCGGGCTAGCTGCCTACGAGCAGTACTTC
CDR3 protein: CASSLESGLAAYEQYF

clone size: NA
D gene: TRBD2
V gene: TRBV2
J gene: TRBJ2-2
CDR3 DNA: TGTGCCAGCAGGCTCCTAGCGGGAGTGTCCGGGGAGCTGTTTTTT
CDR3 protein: CASRLLAGVSGELFF

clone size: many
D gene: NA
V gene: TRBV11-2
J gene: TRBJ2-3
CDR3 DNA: TGTGCCAGCAGCCCTTGGGGGGCCACAGATACGCAGTATTTT
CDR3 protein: CASSPWGATDTQYF

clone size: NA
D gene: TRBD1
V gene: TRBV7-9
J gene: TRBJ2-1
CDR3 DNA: TGTGCCAGCAGCTCCCAGGGGGCTACGTGGGATGAGCAGTTCTTC
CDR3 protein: CASSSQGATWDEQFF

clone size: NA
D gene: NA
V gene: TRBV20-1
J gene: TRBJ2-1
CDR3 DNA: TGCAGTGCTAGAAAAGATAATAAGCAGTTCTTC
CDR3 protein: CSARKDNKQFF

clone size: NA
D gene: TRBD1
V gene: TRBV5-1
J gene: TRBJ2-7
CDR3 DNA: TGCGCCAGCAGCCGTGGACCCGCGACAGGGGGCAAAGAGCAGTACTTC
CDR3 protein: CASSRGPATGGKEQYF

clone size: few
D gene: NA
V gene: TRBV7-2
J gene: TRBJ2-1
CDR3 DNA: TGTGCCAGCAGCTTAGGGCTAGGCAATGAGCAGTTCTTC
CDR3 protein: CASSLGLGNEQFF

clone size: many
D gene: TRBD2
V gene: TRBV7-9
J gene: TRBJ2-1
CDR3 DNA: TGTGCCAGCAGCTCCTGGACTAGCGGAAGGGGTGAGCAGTTCTTC
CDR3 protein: CASSSWTSGRGEQFF

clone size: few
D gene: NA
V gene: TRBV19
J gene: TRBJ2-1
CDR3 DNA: TGTGCCAGTCAGACCGGGACGACACGGATGGTTGAGCAGTTCTTC
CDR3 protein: CASQTGTTRMVEQFF

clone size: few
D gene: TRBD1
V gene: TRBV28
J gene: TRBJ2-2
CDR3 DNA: TGTGCCAGCAGGGTAGGGACAGGGCTTTGGATTGAGGCCGGGGAGCTGTTTTTT
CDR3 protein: CASRVGTGLWIEAGELFF

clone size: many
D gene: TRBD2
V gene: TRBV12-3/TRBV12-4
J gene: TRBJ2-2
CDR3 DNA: TGTGCCAGCAGAGGACTAGCCGTTGGCGGGGAGCTGTTTTTT
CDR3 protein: CASRGLAVGGELFF

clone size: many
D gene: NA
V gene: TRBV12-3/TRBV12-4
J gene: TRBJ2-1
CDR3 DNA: TGTGCCAGCAGTTCCCCACTAGTAAACTTATACAATGAGCAGTTCTTC
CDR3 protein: CASSSPLVNLYNEQFF

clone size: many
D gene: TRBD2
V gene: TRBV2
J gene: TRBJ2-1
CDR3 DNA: TGTGCCAGCAGTTCCATAGCGGGAGGGGAGCAGTTCTTC
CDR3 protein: CASSSIAGGEQFF

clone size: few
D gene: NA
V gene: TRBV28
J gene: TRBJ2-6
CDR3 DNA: TGTGCCAGCAGCCTCGGACGGAACTCTGGGGCCAACGTCCTGACTTTC
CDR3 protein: CASSLGRNSGANVLTF

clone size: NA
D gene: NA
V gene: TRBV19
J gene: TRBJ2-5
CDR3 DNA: TGTGCCAGTAGTGACCATGCTTTTGGACAGAAAGAGACCCAGTACTTC
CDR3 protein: CASSDHAFGQKETQYF